This entry lists 11 T cell receptor beta chains sequenced from one sample in a study of ipilimumab plus nivolumab after autologous stem cell transplantation. The repertoire was sequenced with immunoSEQ multiplex PCR; TCRdb's copy has only in-frame clones and lacks some. The sample shows 20,000 to 25,000 clones, more than 70% of them seen only once. Sequenced material: PBMCs, taken in a trial of ipilimumab plus nivolumab as post-transplant consolidation. These receptor sequences come from a male donor with diffuse large B-cell lymphoma.

V is TRBV6-6 and J is TRBJ1-3; D remains ambiguous. Germline CDR1 is MNHNY and CDR2 is SVGAGI (reference sequence). Trimming took 8 bases from V and 0 from J, leaving 5 bases between them. The CDR3 extends over 12 amino acids. The CDR3 nucleotides are TGTGCCAGCGCAATCTCTGGAAACACCATATATTTT. It specifies CASAISGNTIYF.

The chain recombines TRBV14 with TRBJ2-7; D gene uncertain. This CDR3 has 15 amino acids. From germline, CDR1 is SGHDN and CDR2 FVKESK. Trimming stripped 0 bases from V and 4 bases from J, with 13 bases between. The CDR3 sequence is CASSQEVGGMYEQYF. The CDR3 bases are TGTGCCAGCAGCCAAGAGGTGGGCGGTATGTACGAGCAGTACTTC.

The V and J genes are TRBV5-1 and TRBJ1-2; possible D gene TRBD1, 6 bases. The V end was cut by 0 bases, the J end by 6 bases, with 9 bases between. This CDR3 has 13 amino acids. The germline CDR1 and CDR2 sequences are SGHRS and YFSETQ. CDR3 bases: TGCGCCAGCAGCTTGGCCCGACAGGATGGCTACACCTTC. This encodes CASSLARQDGYTF. The variable domain in full, completed from reference TRBV5-1 and TRBJ1-2, reads KAGVTQTPRYLIKTRGQQVTLSCSPISGHRSVSWYQQTPGQGLQFLFEYFSETQRNKGNFPGRFSGRQFSNSRSEMNVSTLELGDSALYLCASSLARQDGYTFGSGTRLTVV.

The CDR3 spells CASSPSRGTDTQYF. DNA of the CDR3: TGTGCCAGCTCACCTTCCAGGGGGACAGATACGCAGTATTTT. The chain employs TRBV18 and TRBJ2-3, with 7 positions matching TRBD1. This CDR3 region has 14 residues. The germline V gene encodes CDR1 KGHSH and CDR2 LQKENI. With V trimmed by 3 bases and J by 3 bases, 3 bases remained unmatched.

V usage is TRBV5-4 and J usage is TRBJ2-1; D tentatively reads TRBD1 or TRBD2 (5 bases each). Trimming pared 4 bases from V and 2 bases from J, leaving 13 bases between. From germline, CDR1 is SGHNT and CDR2 YYREEE (reference sequence). The CDR3 contains 15 residues. The CDR3 reads CASSRGASAYNEQFF. CDR3 in DNA: TGTGCCAGCAGCCGAGGGGCGTCAGCCTACAATGAGCAGTTCTTC.

The V call is TRBV2, the J call TRBJ1-2; D not certain. Germline CDR1 and CDR2: SNHLY and FYNNEI. This CDR3 is 14 amino acids long. With 4 bases removed from V and 4 bases from J, the gap between germline ends came to 13 bases. CDR3 sequence reads: CASSVDRTLYGYTF. The DNA of the CDR3 is TGTGCCAGCAGTGTAGACCGGACCCTCTATGGCTACACCTTC.

The chain recombines TRBV9 with TRBJ2-3; D is ambiguous. Trimming removed 3 bases at V and 2 bases at J, with 4 bases between. Germline lookup yields CDR1 SGDLS and CDR2 YYNGEE. CDR3 length equals 12 residues. Written as DNA, the CDR3 is TGTGCCAGCAGCGCAGCCACAGATACGCAGTATTTT. Its protein product is CASSAATDTQYF.

The chain uses TRBV6-4 and TRBJ2-5; 7 bases match TRBD2. Germline V gives CDR1 MRHNA, CDR2 SNTAGT. CDR3 length equals 15 residues. Unmatched junction bases numbered 10, after V lost 7 bases and J lost 2 bases. The CDR3: CASNLLGGEQETQYF. CDR3 DNA: TGTGCCAGCAACCTTTTGGGGGGGGAACAAGAGACCCAGTACTTC.

This sequence joins TRBV4-2 and TRBJ2-2; TRBD2 aligns across 16 bases. CDR3 length: 18 residues. Germline-derived CDR1 and CDR2 are LGHNA and YNFKEQ. Losses at the gene ends were 4 bases for V and 4 bases for J; bases not matched to a gene: 6. CDR3 sequence reads: CASSPGTSGGAVTGELFF. CDR3 nucleotide sequence: TGTGCCAGCAGCCCAGGGACTAGCGGGGGGGCCGTCACCGGGGAGCTGTTTTTT.

The rearrangement joins TRBV7-8 to TRBJ1-2, with D hard to call. Germline CDR1 and CDR2: SGHVS and FQNEAQ. V was trimmed by 2 bases and J by 1 base, leaving 8 bases between them. The CDR3 is 14 amino acids. CDR3 in amino acids: CASSLPGINYGYTF. The CDR3 nucleotides read TGTGCCAGCAGCTTACCTGGGATTAACTATGGCTACACCTTC.

The V call is TRBV9, the J call TRBJ2-1; D unresolved. The germline gives CDR1 SGDLS, CDR2 YYNGEE. The CDR3 is 13 residues long. Trimming removed 3 bases at V and 10 bases at J, with 14 bases between. The chain's CDR3 is CASSAPRGLEQFF. DNA of the CDR3: TGTGCCAGCAGCGCCCCACGTGGCCTCGAGCAGTTCTTC.